This is a list of T cell receptor beta chains from one sample in a study of blood T cell repertoires in COVID-19. The table came from immunoSEQ multiplex PCR; TCRdb's copy has only in-frame clones and leaves some out. This table has 150,000 to 200,000 clones, 80% to 90% appearing once. The sequenced sample consisted of peripheral blood. Source of these receptors: a woman under 30 who had recovered from COVID-19. The CDR3 runs from the conserved cysteine through the conserved F or W. The D gene is left open where the match is weak. The size of a clone is reported for some rows only, either as once, few or many, or as a class for expanded clones.

v_gene: TRBV5-1
abundance: -
j_gene: TRBJ1-1
d_gene: TRBD1
CDR3nt: TGCGCCAGCAGCTTCGACAGGGCACGTACTGAAGCTTTCTTT
CDR3aa: CASSFDRARTEAFF

v_gene: TRBV7-2
abundance: -
j_gene: TRBJ2-2
d_gene: TRBD2
CDR3nt: TGTGCCAGCAGCAGGGATAGGGGACTAAACGGGGAGCTGTTTTTT
CDR3aa: CASSRDRGLNGELFF

v_gene: TRBV19
abundance: -
j_gene: TRBJ2-4
d_gene: TRBD1
CDR3nt: TGTGCCAGTAGTATTACAGGGGGCACCAAAAACATTCAGTACTTC
CDR3aa: CASSITGGTKNIQYF

v_gene: TRBV6-5
abundance: few
j_gene: TRBJ2-1
d_gene: TRBD2
CDR3nt: TGTGCCAGCAGTCGGGACTGGGGGACTAACAATGAGCAGTTCTTC
CDR3aa: CASSRDWGTNNEQFF

v_gene: TRBV6-2/TRBV6-3
abundance: -
j_gene: TRBJ1-2
d_gene: TRBD1
CDR3nt: TGTGCCAGCAGCCCGGCAGGGGGTTATGGCTACACCTTC
CDR3aa: CASSPAGGYGYTF

v_gene: TRBV29-1
abundance: -
j_gene: TRBJ1-1
d_gene: -
CDR3nt: TGCAGCGTTGGAGGCCGCATGAACACTGAAGCTTTCTTT
CDR3aa: CSVGGRMNTEAFF

v_gene: TRBV6-5
abundance: -
j_gene: TRBJ2-3
d_gene: TRBD2
CDR3nt: TGTGCCAGCCGGCTAGCGGGAGTAGCGGATACGCAGTATTTT
CDR3aa: CASRLAGVADTQYF

v_gene: TRBV19
abundance: -
j_gene: TRBJ1-4
d_gene: -
CDR3nt: TGTGCCAGTAGCCCGAGCGCCTCAACTAATGAAAAACTGTTTTTT
CDR3aa: CASSPSASTNEKLFF

v_gene: TRBV7-9
abundance: -
j_gene: TRBJ1-1
d_gene: TRBD1
CDR3nt: TGTGCCAGCAGCCCCAGACTAGGGACAGACACTGAAGCTTTCTTT
CDR3aa: CASSPRLGTDTEAFF

v_gene: TRBV7-2
abundance: -
j_gene: TRBJ1-6
d_gene: -
CDR3nt: TGTGCCAGCAGCTTAGACTGGAGCATCAATTCACCCCTCCACTTT
CDR3aa: CASSLDWSINSPLHF

v_gene: TRBV7-3
abundance: -
j_gene: TRBJ2-2
d_gene: -
CDR3nt: TGTGCCAGCAGCTTAGGAGGGAAGAACACCGGGGAGCTGTTTTTT
CDR3aa: CASSLGGKNTGELFF

v_gene: TRBV15
abundance: -
j_gene: TRBJ1-2
d_gene: TRBD1
CDR3nt: TGTGCCACCAGCAGAGCCTCGACAGGGCTACCTGGCTACACCTTC
CDR3aa: CATSRASTGLPGYTF

v_gene: TRBV5-1
abundance: -
j_gene: TRBJ2-1
d_gene: -
CDR3nt: TGCGCCAGCAGCTTGGGGGGCGGGAAGAGGGACAATGAGCAGTTCTTC
CDR3aa: CASSLGGGKRDNEQFF

v_gene: TRBV18
abundance: -
j_gene: TRBJ1-6
d_gene: TRBD1
CDR3nt: TGTGCCAGCTCACCGGACAGGGCTCGCACCCTCCACTTT
CDR3aa: CASSPDRARTLHF